The rows below give T cell receptor beta chains drawn from one sample of a study of blood T cell repertoires in COVID-19. This table comes from immunoSEQ multiplex PCR, and its TCRdb copy is limited to in-frame clones, with some not included. The top ten clones hold 11% of a sample with around 300,000 clones, 70% to 90% of them seen once. The sequenced sample was peripheral blood. These receptor sequences come from a woman aged 70 to 79 with acute or convalescent COVID-19. Both conserved end residues are part of each CDR3. Fields, in order: clone size, J gene, V gene, D gene, CDR3 DNA, CDR3 protein. The D gene is left open where the match is weak. The size entry is marked missing in some rows and otherwise reads once, few, many or a size class.

once TRBJ1-1 TRBV7-9 . TGTGCCAGCAGCGCGAGGGAGAACACTGAAGCTTTCTTT CASSARENTEAFF
. TRBJ1-1 TRBV11-2 . TGTGCCAGCAACAAGGGGCAGGGTACTGAAGCTTTCTTT CASNKGQGTEAFF
. TRBJ1-2 TRBV18 . TGTGCCAGCTCACCAGTTACAAGCGAGGATTCCCCCTATGGCTACACCTTC CASSPVTSEDSPYGYTF
. TRBJ1-6 TRBV6-5 TRBD1 TGTGCCAGCAGCTGGGGACAGGGGGGTAATTCACCCCTCCACTTT CASSWGQGGNSPLHF
. TRBJ1-2 TRBV3-1/TRBV3-2 TRBD1 TGTGCCAGCAGCGCGACAGGGGGCTTCGCTGGCTACACCTTC CASSATGGFAGYTF
. TRBJ1-5 TRBV21-1 . TGTGCCAGCAGCTCGCGGCCTCTCTTCAATCAGCCCCAGCATTTT CASSSRPLFNQPQHF
. TRBJ1-3 TRBV3-1/TRBV3-2 . TGTGCCAGCAGCCAAAGGGGGGGACGTGGAAACACCATATATTTT CASSQRGGRGNTIYF
. TRBJ1-3 TRBV6-5 . TGTGCCAGCAGTCTCGAGCCCTCTGGAAACACCATATATTTT CASSLEPSGNTIYF
. TRBJ2-5 TRBV18 TRBD1 TGTGCCAGCTCACGACGGACAGGAGTTAAAGAGACCCAGTACTTC CASSRRTGVKETQYF
few TRBJ1-1 TRBV3-1/TRBV3-2 . TGTGCCAGCAGAAGCAACGGAGGGACTGAAGCTTTCTTT CASRSNGGTEAFF
. TRBJ2-6 TRBV5-1 . TGCGCCAGCAGCACTTCCGGGAGCCCTGGGGCCAACGTCCTGACTTTC CASSTSGSPGANVLTF
once TRBJ1-1 TRBV7-8 . TGTGCCAGCCGGGGGGGGGATAGGCCCGAAGCTTTCTTT CASRGGDRPEAFF
many TRBJ1-3 TRBV2 TRBD1 TGTGCCAGCAGGGGACAGCGGGCCTCTGGAAACACCATATATTTT CASRGQRASGNTIYF
few TRBJ1-2 TRBV5-8 TRBD1 TGTGCCAGCAGGCGGACAGGCCTTCTCTATGGCTACACCTTC CASRRTGLLYGYTF
. TRBJ1-2 TRBV3-1/TRBV3-2 . TGTGCCAGCAGCCAAGAGCCGGGGAGGAGTAGTGGCTACACCTTC CASSQEPGRSSGYTF
. TRBJ2-3 TRBV18 . TGTGCCAGCTCACACGAGACACAGGGCACCACAGATACGCAGTATTTT CASSHETQGTTDTQYF
few TRBJ1-1 TRBV19 . TGTGCCAGTAGTATAACAGGGAACTCTAGGGGAAACACTGAAGCTTTCTTT CASSITGNSRGNTEAFF
. TRBJ1-2 TRBV4-1 . TGCGCCAGCACCCCAGGTCTAGCCGGCAGCCGCATCTATGGCTACACCTTC CASTPGLAGSRIYGYTF
few TRBJ1-3 TRBV18 TRBD1 TGTGCCAGCTCACCAACCGGGACAGGGGCCGGAAACACCATATATTTT CASSPTGTGAGNTIYF
. TRBJ1-2 TRBV11-2 TRBD1 TGTGCCAGCAGCTTAGCGTCGACAGGGGTCGGCTACACCTTC CASSLASTGVGYTF
. TRBJ1-1 TRBV11-2 . TGTGCCAGCAGGAGGTTAACCTCGAACACTGAAGCTTTCTTT CASRRLTSNTEAFF
. TRBJ2-5 TRBV6-1 TRBD2 TGTGCCAGCAGTGAACCCCTACTAGCGGGGGTCCAAGAGACCCAGTACTTC CASSEPLLAGVQETQYF
. TRBJ1-1 TRBV6-5 . TGTGCCAGCACTTTTAACACTGAAGCTTTCTTT CASTFNTEAFF
. TRBJ1-1 TRBV2 . TGTGCCAGCACAGGACACTTGAACACTGAAGCTTTCTTT CASTGHLNTEAFF
. TRBJ1-2 TRBV19 . TGTGCCAGTACCTCAGGGGTCAGCTACACCTTC CASTSGVSYTF
few TRBJ1-2 TRBV3-1/TRBV3-2 . TGTGCCAGTGGCCCACGGGGAGAAGGCTACACCTTC CASGPRGEGYTF
few TRBJ1-2 TRBV5-6 . TGTGCCAGCAGCGATGGACTGGGAGCCTATGGCTACACCTTC CASSDGLGAYGYTF
. TRBJ1-3 TRBV18 TRBD1 TGTGCCAGCTCATCAACCTGGACAGGGACCGGAAACACCATATATTTT CASSSTWTGTGNTIYF
. TRBJ2-2 TRBV5-6 TRBD1 TGTGCCAGCAGCCCGACAGGGGCGAGGGAGCTGTTTTTT CASSPTGARELFF
. TRBJ1-2 TRBV19 TRBD1 TGTGCCAGTAGTACCCGACAGGGAACCGCTGGCTACACCTTC CASSTRQGTAGYTF
. TRBJ2-2 TRBV29-1 . TGCAGCGTTGATCAGGGGGGTGGCACCGGGGAGCTGTTTTTT CSVDQGGGTGELFF
. TRBJ1-2 TRBV3-1/TRBV3-2 . TGTGCCAGCACCCTTGGGGGAGGAGACGGCTACACCTTC CASTLGGGDGYTF
. TRBJ1-5 TRBV28 TRBD1 TGTGCCAGCATCTCGGGGCAGGGGGCGGGACAGCCCCAGCATTTT CASISGQGAGQPQHF
few TRBJ2-7 TRBV6-5 TRBD2 TGTGCCAGCAGTTCCCCGAGCGGGGGCTCCTACGAGCAGTACTTC CASSSPSGGSYEQYF
. TRBJ1-6 TRBV2 . TGTGCCAGCAGTGCCGCCAGGGGTGGGTCACCCCTCCACTTT CASSAARGGSPLHF
. TRBJ2-3 TRBV5-1 TRBD2 TGCGCCAGCAGCTTGGGTCGAGGCGGGGGGTTGGATACGCAGTATTTT CASSLGRGGGLDTQYF
once TRBJ2-5 TRBV5-8 . TGTGCCAGCCGCCTTAAGCTGAAGGAGACCCAGTACTTC CASRLKLKETQYF
. TRBJ2-1 TRBV3-1/TRBV3-2 . TGTGCCAGCAGCCAAGCAGGGAATGAGCAGTTCTTC CASSQAGNEQFF
. TRBJ1-6 TRBV19 TRBD1 TGTGCCAGTACCGCACTCCAGGACAGGGGTTCACCCCTCCACTTT CASTALQDRGSPLHF
. TRBJ2-3 TRBV5-1 . TGCGCCAGCAGCTTGGGACGCCTAGGGGCCCACACAGATACGCAGTATTTT CASSLGRLGAHTDTQYF
once TRBJ2-1 TRBV5-1 TRBD2 TGCGCCAGCAGCTTGATGTCTAGCGGGGCCAATGAGCAGTTCTTC CASSLMSSGANEQFF
few TRBJ2-5 TRBV3-1/TRBV3-2 TRBD2 TGTGCCAGCAGCCACTCCACTCTACGCGGACTAGCGGGAAAAGAGACCCAGTACTTC CASSHSTLRGLAGKETQYF
once TRBJ2-1 TRBV7-2 . TGTGCCAGCAGCCCCCTCAGGGCTCCCACCTACAATGAGCAGTTCTTC CASSPLRAPTYNEQFF
. TRBJ1-4 TRBV11-2 TRBD1 TGTGCCAGCAGCTCCGGGACAGGGACAAGTAGCGAAAAACTGTTTTTT CASSSGTGTSSEKLFF
. TRBJ1-1 TRBV6-5 TRBD1 TGTGCCAGCAGTTACCGACAGGGGGCAAACACTGAAGCTTTCTTT CASSYRQGANTEAFF
. TRBJ2-5 TRBV5-1 . TGCGCCAGCAGCTTGGGGGGGGTCCAAGAGACCCAGTACTTC CASSLGGVQETQYF
. TRBJ2-7 TRBV29-1 TRBD2 TGCAGCGTCGGCGGGGGCTCCTACGAGCAGTACTTC CSVGGGSYEQYF